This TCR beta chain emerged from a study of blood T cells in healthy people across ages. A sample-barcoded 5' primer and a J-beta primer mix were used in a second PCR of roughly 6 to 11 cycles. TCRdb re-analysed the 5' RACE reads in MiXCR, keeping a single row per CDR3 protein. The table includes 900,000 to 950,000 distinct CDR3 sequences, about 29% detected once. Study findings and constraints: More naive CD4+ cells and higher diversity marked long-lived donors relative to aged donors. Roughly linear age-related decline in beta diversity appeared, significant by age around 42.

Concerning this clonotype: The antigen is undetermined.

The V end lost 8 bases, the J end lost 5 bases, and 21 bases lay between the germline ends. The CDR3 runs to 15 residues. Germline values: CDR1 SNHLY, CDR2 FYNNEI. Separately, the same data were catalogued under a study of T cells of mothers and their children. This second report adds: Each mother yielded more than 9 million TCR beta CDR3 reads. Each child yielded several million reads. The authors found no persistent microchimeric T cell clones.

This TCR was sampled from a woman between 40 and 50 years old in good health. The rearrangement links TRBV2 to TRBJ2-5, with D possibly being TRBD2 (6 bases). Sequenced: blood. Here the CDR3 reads CASLLNLARAETQYF. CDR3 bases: TGTGCCAGCCTGTTAAATCTAGCGAGGGCTGAGACCCAGTACTTC.